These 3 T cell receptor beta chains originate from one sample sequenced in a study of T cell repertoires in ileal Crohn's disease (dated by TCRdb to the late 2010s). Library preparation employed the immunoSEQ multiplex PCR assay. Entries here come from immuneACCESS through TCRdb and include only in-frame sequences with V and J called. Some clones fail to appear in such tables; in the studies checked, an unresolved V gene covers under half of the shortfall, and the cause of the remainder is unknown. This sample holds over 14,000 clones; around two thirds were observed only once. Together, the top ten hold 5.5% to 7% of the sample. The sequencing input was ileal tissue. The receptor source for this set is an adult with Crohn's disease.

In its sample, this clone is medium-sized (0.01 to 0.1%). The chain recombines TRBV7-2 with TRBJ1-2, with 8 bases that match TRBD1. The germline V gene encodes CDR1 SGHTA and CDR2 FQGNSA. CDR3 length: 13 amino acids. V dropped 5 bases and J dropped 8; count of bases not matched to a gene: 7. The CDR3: CASSPGQGRGYTF. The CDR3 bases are TGTGCCAGCAGCCCCGGACAGGGAAGGGGCTACACCTTC.

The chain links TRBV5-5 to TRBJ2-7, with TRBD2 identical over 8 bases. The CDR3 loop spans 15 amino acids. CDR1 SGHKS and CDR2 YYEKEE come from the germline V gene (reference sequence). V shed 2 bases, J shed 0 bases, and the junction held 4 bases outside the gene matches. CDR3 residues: CASSLGGTSSYEQYF. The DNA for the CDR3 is TGTGCCAGCAGCTTAGGAGGGACTAGCTCCTACGAGCAGTACTTC.

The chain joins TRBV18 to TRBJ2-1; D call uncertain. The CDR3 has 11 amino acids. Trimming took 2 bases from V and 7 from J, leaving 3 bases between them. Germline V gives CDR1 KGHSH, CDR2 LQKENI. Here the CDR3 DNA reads TGTGCCAGCTCACCAGAAAATGAGCAGTTCTTC. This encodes CASSPENEQFF.